Listed here is a single TCR beta chain. CDR1 is MNHEY, CDR2 SMNVEV, per germline (reference sequence). The CDR3 loop spans 15 amino acids. Trimming took 5 bases from V and 8 from J, leaving 16 bases between them. The data derive from a study of blood T cell repertoires in COVID-19. Symptom resolution, clearance, or two negative PCRs marked donors in Cohort 3 as recovered. Clones were sequenced by immunoSEQ multiplex PCR, and TCRdb holds only the in-frame ones, with some missing. The profile covers roughly 330,000 clones, with around 87% appearing a single time and about 5.7% taken by the ten largest. The chain links TRBV27 to TRBJ1-6; possibly TRBD1 for D (6 bases). This clonotype was sampled from a woman aged 25 to 45 who had recovered from COVID-19. The sequencing input was PBMCs or T cells enriched from blood (not recorded which). The CDR3 loop reads CASSQKTGLDSPLHF. The CDR3 nucleotides are TGTGCCAGCAGTCAAAAAACAGGGCTGGATTCACCCCTCCACTTT.